The entry below describes one T cell receptor (beta chain). Antigen unknown. Germline lookup yields CDR1 LNHDA and CDR2 SQIVND (reference sequence). V lost 4 bases, J lost 0 bases, and 13 bases lay in between. The CDR3 covers 17 residues. Regarding time point: persistent/refractory GD, antithyroid drugs over 5 years with positive TRAb. Preparation of the TCR library used RNA extracted from PBMCs. This sample is drawn from a study of regulatory T cells in long-lasting Graves disease. Study at large: Those with persistent Graves' disease had received antithyroid drugs for over 5 years with positive TSH receptor antibodies. The study, taken as a whole, reports: Limited sample numbers may have lowered accuracy.

Relying on iRepertoire HTBI primers and Arm-PCR of CDR3 regions, the team built TCR beta libraries. In the original processing: Overall, samples carried 62 TRBV and about 14 TRBJ segments. Using its own MiXCR run on the multiplex PCR reads, TCRdb lists one record per CDR3 protein. These V and J calls are TCRdb output, not the study's own analysis. The data show over 300,000 distinct CDR3 sequences, around 20% seen once. The TCR sequence derives from a female donor with Graves disease. Sequences were derived from peripheral blood mononuclear cells (PBMCs), sampled when the disease was refractory, from a patient treated with antithyroid drugs. The rearrangement links TRBV19 to TRBJ2-6; D gene ambiguous. The CDR3 region is CASSSPYALSGANVLTF. CDR3 nucleotide sequence: TGTGCCAGTAGTAGCCCTTATGCCCTCTCTGGGGCCAACGTCCTGACTTTC.